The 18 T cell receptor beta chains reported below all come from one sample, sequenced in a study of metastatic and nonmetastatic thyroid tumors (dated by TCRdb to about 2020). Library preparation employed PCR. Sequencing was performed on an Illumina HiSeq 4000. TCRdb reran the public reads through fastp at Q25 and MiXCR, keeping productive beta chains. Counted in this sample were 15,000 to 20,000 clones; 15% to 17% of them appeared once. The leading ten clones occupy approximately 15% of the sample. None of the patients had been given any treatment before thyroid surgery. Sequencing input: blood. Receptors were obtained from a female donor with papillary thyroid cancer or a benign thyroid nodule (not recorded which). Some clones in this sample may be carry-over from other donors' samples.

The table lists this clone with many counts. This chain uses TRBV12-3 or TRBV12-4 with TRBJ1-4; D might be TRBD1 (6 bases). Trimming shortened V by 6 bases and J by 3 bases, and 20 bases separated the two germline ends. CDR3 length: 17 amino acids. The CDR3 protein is CASSLFTGGASNEKLFF. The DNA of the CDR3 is TGTGCCAGCAGCCTGTTCACTGGGGGGGCATCTAATGAAAAACTGTTTTTT.

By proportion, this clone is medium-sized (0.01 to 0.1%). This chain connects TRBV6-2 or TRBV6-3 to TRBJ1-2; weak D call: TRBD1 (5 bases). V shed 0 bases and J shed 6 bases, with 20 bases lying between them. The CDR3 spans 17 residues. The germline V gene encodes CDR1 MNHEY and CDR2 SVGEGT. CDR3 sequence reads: CASSYSNIRLRGDGYTF. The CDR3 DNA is TGTGCCAGCAGTTACTCGAACATCAGATTGAGGGGCGATGGCTACACCTTC.

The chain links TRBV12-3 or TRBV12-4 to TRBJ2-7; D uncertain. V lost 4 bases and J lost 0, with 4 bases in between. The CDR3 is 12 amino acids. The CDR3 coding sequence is TGTGCCAGCAGTTGGAGCTCCTACGAGCAGTACTTC. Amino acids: CASSWSSYEQYF.

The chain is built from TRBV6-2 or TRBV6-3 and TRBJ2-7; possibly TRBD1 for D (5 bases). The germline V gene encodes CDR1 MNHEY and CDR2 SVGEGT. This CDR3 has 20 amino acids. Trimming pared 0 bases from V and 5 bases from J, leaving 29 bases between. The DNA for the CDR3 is TGTGCCAGCAGTTACTCATCCCTCCGGATCGGGTCCAGGGCGCTCGACGAGCAGTACTTC. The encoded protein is CASSYSSLRIGSRALDEQYF.

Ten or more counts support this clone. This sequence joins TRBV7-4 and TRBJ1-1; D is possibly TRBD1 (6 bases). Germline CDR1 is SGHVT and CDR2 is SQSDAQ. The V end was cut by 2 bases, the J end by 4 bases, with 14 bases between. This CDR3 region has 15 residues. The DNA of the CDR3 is TGTGCCAGCAGCTTAAACGCAGGCAGGGGCACTGAAGCTTTCTTT. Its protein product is CASSLNAGRGTEAFF.

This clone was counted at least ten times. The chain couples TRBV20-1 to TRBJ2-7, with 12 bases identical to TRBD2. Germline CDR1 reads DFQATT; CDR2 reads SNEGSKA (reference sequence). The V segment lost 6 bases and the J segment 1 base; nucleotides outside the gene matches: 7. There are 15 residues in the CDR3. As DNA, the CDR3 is TGCAGTGCCTCGGGACTAGCGGGTCTATCCTACGAGCAGTACTTC. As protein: CSASGLAGLSYEQYF.

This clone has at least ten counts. CDR3 residues: CATQGRENSNQPQHF. The CDR3 DNA reads as TGTGCCACCCAAGGTCGGGAAAATAGCAATCAGCCCCAGCATTTT. This rearrangement joins TRBV6-1 to TRBJ1-5; D unresolved. Germline CDR1 and CDR2: MNHNS and SASEGT. The CDR3 is 15 amino acids. V lost 10 bases and J 0 bases, leaving 16 bases between the germline ends.

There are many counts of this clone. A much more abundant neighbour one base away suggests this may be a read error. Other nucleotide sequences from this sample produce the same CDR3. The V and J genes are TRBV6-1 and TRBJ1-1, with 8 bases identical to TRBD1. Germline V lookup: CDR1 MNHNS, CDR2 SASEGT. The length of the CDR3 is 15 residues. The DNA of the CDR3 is TGCGCCAGCAGCCCATACAGGGGGGCGAACACTGAAGCTTTCTTT. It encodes CASSPYRGANTEAFF.

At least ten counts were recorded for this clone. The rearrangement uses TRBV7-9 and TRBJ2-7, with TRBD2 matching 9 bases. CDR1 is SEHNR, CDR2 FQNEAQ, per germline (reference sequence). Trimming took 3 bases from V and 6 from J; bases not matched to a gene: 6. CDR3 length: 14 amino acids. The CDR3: CASSLGGRVSEQYF. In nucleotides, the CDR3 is TGTGCCAGCAGCTTGGGCGGGAGGGTCAGCGAGCAGTACTTC. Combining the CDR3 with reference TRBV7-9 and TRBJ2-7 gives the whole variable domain DTGVSQNPRHKITKRGQNVTFRCDPISEHNRLYWYRQTLGQGPEFLTYFQNEAQLEKSRLLSDRFSAERPKGSFSTLEIQRTEQGDSAMYLCASSLGGRVSEQYFGPGTRLTVT.

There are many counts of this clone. CDR3 in DNA: TGCAGTGCTAGAGGGGGGACAGGAGGTCAGCCCCAGCATTTT. It specifies CSARGGTGGQPQHF. V gene TRBV20-1 combines with J gene TRBJ1-5, with 8 bases matching TRBD1. CDR1 and CDR2 from the germline V gene are DFQATT and SNEGSKA (reference sequence). The ends lost 1 base at V and 6 bases at J; junction bases unmatched: 5. The CDR3 sequence is 14 residues long.

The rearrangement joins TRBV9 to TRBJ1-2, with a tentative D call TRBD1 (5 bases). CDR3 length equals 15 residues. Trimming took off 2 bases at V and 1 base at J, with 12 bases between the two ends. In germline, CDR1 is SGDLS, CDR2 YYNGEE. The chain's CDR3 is CASSVGGPLNYGYTF. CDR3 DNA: TGTGCCAGCAGCGTTGGGGGTCCCCTTAACTATGGCTACACCTTC. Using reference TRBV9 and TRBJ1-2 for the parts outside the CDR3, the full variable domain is DSGVTQTPKHLITATGQRVTLRCSPRSGDLSVYWYQQSLDQGLQFLIQYYNGEERAKGNILERFSAQQFPDLHSELNLSSLELGDSALYFCASSVGGPLNYGYTFGSGTRLTVV.

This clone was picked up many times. For the CDR3, the DNA is TGCAGCGTTGAAGGGACAGGGATAGCTGAAGCTTTCTTT. It translates to CSVEGTGIAEAFF. This chain links TRBV29-1 with TRBJ1-1; TRBD1 agrees at 8 bases. CDR3 length equals 13 residues. Germline V CDR1 and CDR2: SQVTM, ANQGSEA. V shed 1 base and J 6 bases; nucleotides not matched to a gene: 4.

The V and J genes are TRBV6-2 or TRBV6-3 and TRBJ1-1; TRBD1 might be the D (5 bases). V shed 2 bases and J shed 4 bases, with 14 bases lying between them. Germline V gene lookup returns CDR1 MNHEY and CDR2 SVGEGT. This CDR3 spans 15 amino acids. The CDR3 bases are TGTGCCAGCAGTTACAGTGGGGCCCAAGGCACTGAAGCTTTCTTT. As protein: CASSYSGAQGTEAFF.

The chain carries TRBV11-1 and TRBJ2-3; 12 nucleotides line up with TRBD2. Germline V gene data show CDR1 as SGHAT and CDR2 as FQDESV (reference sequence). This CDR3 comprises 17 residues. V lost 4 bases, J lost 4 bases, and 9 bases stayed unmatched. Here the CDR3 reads CASSSPLAGGPPDTQYF. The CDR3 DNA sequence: TGTGCCAGCAGCTCGCCTCTAGCGGGGGGGCCCCCAGATACGCAGTATTTT. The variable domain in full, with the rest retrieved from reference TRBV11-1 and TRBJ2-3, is EAEVAQSPRYKITEKSQAVAFWCDPISGHATLYWYRQILGQGPELLVQFQDESVVDDSQLPKDRFSAERLKGVDSTLKIQPAELGDSAMYLCASSSPLAGGPPDTQYFGPGTRLTVL.

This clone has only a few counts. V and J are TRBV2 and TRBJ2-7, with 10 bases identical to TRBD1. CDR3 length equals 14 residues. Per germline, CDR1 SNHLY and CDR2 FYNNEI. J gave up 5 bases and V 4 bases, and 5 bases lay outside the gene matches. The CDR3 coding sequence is TGTGCCAGCAGTGTGGAGACAGGGGGCGACGAGCAGTACTTC. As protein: CASSVETGGDEQYF. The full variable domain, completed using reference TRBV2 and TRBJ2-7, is EPEVTQTPSHQVTQMGQEVILRCVPISNHLYFYWYRQILGQKVEFLVSFYNNEISEKSEIFDDQFSVERPDGSNFTLKIRSTKLEDSAMYFCASSVETGGDEQYFGPGTRLTVT.

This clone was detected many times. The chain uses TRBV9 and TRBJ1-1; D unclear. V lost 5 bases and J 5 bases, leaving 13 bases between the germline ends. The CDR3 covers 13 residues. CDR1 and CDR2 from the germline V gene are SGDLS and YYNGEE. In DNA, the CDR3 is TGTGCCAGCAGACCTATAAGAGGGACTGAAGCTTTCTTT. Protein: CASRPIRGTEAFF. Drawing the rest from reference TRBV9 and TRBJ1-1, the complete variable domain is DSGVTQTPKHLITATGQRVTLRCSPRSGDLSVYWYQQSLDQGLQFLIQYYNGEERAKGNILERFSAQQFPDLHSELNLSSLELGDSALYFCASRPIRGTEAFFGQGTRLTVV.

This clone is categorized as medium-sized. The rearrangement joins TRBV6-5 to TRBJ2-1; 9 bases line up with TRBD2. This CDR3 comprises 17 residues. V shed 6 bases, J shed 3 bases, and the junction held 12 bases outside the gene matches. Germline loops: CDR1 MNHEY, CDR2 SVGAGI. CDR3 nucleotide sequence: TGTGCCAGCAGGTCATATATTCGCGGGGGGGACTACAATGAGCAGTTCTTC. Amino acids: CASRSYIRGGDYNEQFF.

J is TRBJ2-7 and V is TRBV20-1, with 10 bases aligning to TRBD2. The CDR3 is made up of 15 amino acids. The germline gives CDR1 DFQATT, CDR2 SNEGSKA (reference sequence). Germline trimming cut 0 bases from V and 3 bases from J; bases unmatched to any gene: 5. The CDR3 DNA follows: TGCAGTGCTAGAGATTCACTAGCGGGACGCTACGAGCAGTACTTC. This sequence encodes CSARDSLAGRYEQYF.